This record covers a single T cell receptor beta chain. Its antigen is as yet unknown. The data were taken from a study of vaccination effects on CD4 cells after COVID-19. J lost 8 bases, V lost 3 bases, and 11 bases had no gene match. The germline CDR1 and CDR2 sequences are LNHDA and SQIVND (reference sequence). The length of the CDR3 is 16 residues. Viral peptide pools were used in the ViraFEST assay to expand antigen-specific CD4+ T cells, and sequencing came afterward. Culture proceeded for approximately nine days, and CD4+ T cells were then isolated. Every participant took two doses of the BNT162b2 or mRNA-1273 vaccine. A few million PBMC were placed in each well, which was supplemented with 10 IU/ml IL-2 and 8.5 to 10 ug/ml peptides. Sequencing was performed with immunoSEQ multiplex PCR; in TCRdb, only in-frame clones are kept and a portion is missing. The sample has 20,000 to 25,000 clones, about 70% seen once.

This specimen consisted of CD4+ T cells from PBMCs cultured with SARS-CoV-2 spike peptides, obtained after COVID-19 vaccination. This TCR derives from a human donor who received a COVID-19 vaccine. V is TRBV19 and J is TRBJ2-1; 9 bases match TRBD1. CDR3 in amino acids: CASSMYGTGYIDEQFF. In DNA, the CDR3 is TGTGCCAGTAGTATGTACGGGACAGGGTATATTGATGAGCAGTTCTTC. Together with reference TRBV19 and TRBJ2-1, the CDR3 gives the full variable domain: DGGITQSPKYLFRKEGQNVTLSCEQNLNHDAMYWYRQDPGQGLRLIYYSQIVNDFQKGDIAEGYSVSREKKESFPLTVTSAQKNPTAFYLCASSMYGTGYIDEQFFGPGTRLTVL.